The clone carrying this T cell receptor (beta chain) was observed a handful of times. The antigen is not known. TCRdb itself ran the 5' RACE reads through MiXCR, one entry per CDR3 protein. The table has 450,000 to 600,000 distinct CDR3 sequences, about a fifth seen once. The data were obtained in a study of identical twins. Whole-study results and caveats: In cord blood, abundant beta clonotypes had fewer insertions; memory showed no trend. Analyses based on zero insertions could be partly confounded by invariant MAIT and iNKT cells. Less excess twin sharing appeared in beta out-of-frame sequences.

Looked up from germline, CDR1 is DFQATT and CDR2 is SNEGSKA (reference sequence). The CDR3 spans 12 residues. V lost 4 bases and J 8 bases, leaving 14 bases between the germline ends. Healthy Caucasians provided all donations. These data were also filed under a second study, of yellow fever vaccine responses in identical twins.

The chain recombines TRBV20-1 with TRBJ1-2; D unclear. This clonotype was obtained from a woman under 30 in good health. Source material: CD4+ T cells sorted from blood. The CDR3 loop reads CSAIVLGTGYTF. Here the CDR3 DNA reads TGCAGTGCTATTGTTCTCGGCACCGGCTACACCTTC.